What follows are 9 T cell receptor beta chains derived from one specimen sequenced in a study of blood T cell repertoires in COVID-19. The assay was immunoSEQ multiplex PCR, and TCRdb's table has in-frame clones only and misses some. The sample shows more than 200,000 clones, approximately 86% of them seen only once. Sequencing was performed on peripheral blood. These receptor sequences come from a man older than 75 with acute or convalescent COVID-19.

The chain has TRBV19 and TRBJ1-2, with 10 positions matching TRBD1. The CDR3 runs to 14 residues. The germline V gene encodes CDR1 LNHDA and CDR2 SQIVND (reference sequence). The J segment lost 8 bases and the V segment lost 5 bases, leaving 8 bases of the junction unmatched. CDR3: CASSYTGTGVGYTF. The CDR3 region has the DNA TGTGCCAGTAGTTACACCGGGACAGGGGTCGGCTACACCTTC.

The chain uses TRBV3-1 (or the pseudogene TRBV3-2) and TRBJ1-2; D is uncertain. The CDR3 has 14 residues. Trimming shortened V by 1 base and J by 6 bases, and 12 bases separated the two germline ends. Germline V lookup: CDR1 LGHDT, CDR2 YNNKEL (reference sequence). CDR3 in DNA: TGTGCCAGCAGCCAAGTGGGAGAGCGGGATGGCTACACCTTC. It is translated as CASSQVGERDGYTF.

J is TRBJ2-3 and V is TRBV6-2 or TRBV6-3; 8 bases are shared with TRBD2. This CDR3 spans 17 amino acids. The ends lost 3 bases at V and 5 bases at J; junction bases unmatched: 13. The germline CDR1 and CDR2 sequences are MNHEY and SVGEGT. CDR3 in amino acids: CASSYGGLAGVRDTQYF. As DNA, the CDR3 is TGTGCCAGCAGTTATGGTGGCCTAGCGGGTGTAAGAGATACGCAGTATTTT.

CDR3 sequence (DNA): TGTGCCAGCAGCTCCCCTACTAGCGGGGGGGTGGAGACGCAGTATTTT. It translates to CASSSPTSGGVETQYF. The J gene is TRBJ2-3, the V gene TRBV7-3, with 13 bases that match TRBD2. The CDR3 extends over 16 amino acids. CDR1 and CDR2 (germline): SGHTA, FQGTGA. V was clipped by 4 bases and J by 9 bases; unmatched bases: 10.

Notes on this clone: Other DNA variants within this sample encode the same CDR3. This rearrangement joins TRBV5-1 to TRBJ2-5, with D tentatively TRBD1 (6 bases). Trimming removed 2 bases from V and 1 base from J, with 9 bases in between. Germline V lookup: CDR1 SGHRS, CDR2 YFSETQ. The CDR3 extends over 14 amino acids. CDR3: CASSFQGIQETQYF. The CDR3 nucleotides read TGCGCCAGCAGCTTCCAGGGGATCCAAGAGACCCAGTACTTC. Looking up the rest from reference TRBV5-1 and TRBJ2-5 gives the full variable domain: KAGVTQTPRYLIKTRGQQVTLSCSPISGHRSVSWYQQTPGQGLQFLFEYFSETQRNKGNFPGRFSGRQFSNSRSEMNVSTLELGDSALYLCASSFQGIQETQYFGPGTRLLVL.

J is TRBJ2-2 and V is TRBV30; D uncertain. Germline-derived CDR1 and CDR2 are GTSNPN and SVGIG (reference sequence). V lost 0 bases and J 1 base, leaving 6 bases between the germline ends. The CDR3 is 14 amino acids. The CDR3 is CAWSVSKNTGELFF. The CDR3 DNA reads TGTGCCTGGAGTGTATCCAAGAACACCGGGGAGCTGTTTTTT.

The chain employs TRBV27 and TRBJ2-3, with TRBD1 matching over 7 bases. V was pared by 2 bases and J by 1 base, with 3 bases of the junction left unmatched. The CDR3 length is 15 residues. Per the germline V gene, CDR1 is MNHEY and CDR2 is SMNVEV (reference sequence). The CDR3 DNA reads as TGTGCCAGCAGTTTAAACAGGGGCGGCACAGATACGCAGTATTTT. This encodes CASSLNRGGTDTQYF.

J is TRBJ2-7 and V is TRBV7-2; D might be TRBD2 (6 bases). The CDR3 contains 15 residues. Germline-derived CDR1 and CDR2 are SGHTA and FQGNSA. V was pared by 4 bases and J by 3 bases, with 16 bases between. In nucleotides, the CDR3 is TGTGCCAGCAGCTCTTCTAGAGGGAGGAACTACGAGCAGTACTTC. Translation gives CASSSSRGRNYEQYF.

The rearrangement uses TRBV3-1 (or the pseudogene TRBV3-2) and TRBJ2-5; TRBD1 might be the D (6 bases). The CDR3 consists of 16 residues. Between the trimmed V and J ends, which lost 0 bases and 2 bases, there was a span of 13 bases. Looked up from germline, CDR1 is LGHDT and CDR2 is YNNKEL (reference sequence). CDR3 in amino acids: CASSQDLSTGQETQYF. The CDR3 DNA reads TGTGCCAGCAGCCAAGATCTTTCGACAGGACAAGAGACCCAGTACTTC.